The 22 T cell receptor beta chains below were found in one sample sequenced in a study of cytomegalovirus exposure and HLA in healthy donors. Assay used: immunoSEQ multiplex PCR; TCRdb lists only in-frame clones, some missing. The table records about 86,000 clones, 85% to 95% of them present only once. The sample comprised PBMCs. These receptors all come from a man between 18 and 35 years old in good health and CMV-seronegative.

V gene TRBV9 combines with J gene TRBJ2-7; TRBD2 is a possible D gene (5 bases). CDR3 length: 14 amino acids. Between the trimmed V and J ends, which lost 0 bases and 2 bases, there was a span of 9 bases. Germline lookup yields CDR1 SGDLS and CDR2 YYNGEE. CDR3 residues: CASSVDEGTYEQYF. Here the CDR3 DNA reads TGTGCCAGCAGCGTAGATGAGGGTACCTACGAGCAGTACTTC.

The genes are TRBV19 and TRBJ2-1; TRBD1 aligns across 7 bases. The germline CDR1 and CDR2 sequences are LNHDA and SQIVND (reference sequence). After removal of 9 bases from V and 0 bases from J, the junction contained 8 bases not matched to a gene. This CDR3 spans 15 amino acids. The CDR3, as DNA: TGTGCCAGCCTCCCCACAGGGGCCTCCTACAATGAGCAGTTCTTC. Its protein product is CASLPTGASYNEQFF.

The genes are TRBV30 and TRBJ1-2; no firm D call. Germline values: CDR1 GTSNPN, CDR2 SVGIG (reference sequence). Trimming took 6 bases from V and 5 from J, leaving 13 bases between them. The CDR3 sequence is 12 residues long. The CDR3 nucleotides read TGTGCCTGTTACCTGACACAATATGGCTACACCTTC. As protein: CACYLTQYGYTF.

V gene TRBV6-5 combines with J gene TRBJ1-2; a possible D gene is TRBD1 (6 bases). This CDR3 region has 14 residues. CDR1 MNHEY and CDR2 SVGAGI come from the germline V gene. With 0 bases removed from V and 5 bases from J, the gap between germline ends came to 10 bases. The CDR3 is CASSYSPTGYGYTF. CDR3 bases: TGTGCCAGCAGTTACTCGCCCACAGGGTATGGCTACACCTTC.

The gene calls are TRBV6-5 and TRBJ2-7; 9 positions agree with TRBD2. The CDR3 covers 15 residues. The ends lost 2 bases at V and 6 bases at J; junction bases unmatched: 8. In germline, CDR1 is MNHEY, CDR2 SVGAGI. CDR3 sequence reads: CASSYRVAGVGEQYF. DNA of the CDR3: TGTGCCAGCAGTTACAGGGTAGCGGGAGTAGGCGAGCAGTACTTC.

The CDR3 DNA reads as TGTGCCAGCAGTCTTAACTATGGCTACACCTTC. Translated: CASSLNYGYTF. The J gene is TRBJ1-2, the V gene TRBV28, with D unresolved. Germline CDR1 MDHEN, CDR2 SYDVKM. The CDR3 runs to 11 residues. V was pared by 5 bases and J by 1 base, with 2 bases between.

This chain uses TRBV7-9 with TRBJ2-7; TRBD2 aligns across 8 bases. J gave up 1 base and V 0 bases, and 5 bases lay outside the gene matches. Germline CDR1 and CDR2: SEHNR and FQNEAQ (reference sequence). The CDR3 totals 16 residues. DNA of the CDR3: TGTGCCAGCAGCTTAGCTCTAGCGGGCGCTTCCTACGAGCAGTACTTC. The encoded protein is CASSLALAGASYEQYF.

In its sample, this clone was seen a few times. The chain couples TRBV19 to TRBJ2-1; 7 bases match TRBD1. The germline CDR1 and CDR2 sequences are LNHDA and SQIVND (reference sequence). The CDR3 runs 17 residues. Germline trimming cut 3 bases from V and 0 bases from J; bases unmatched to any gene: 8. CDR3 protein: CASSIRGRGFSYNEQFF. The CDR3 nucleotides are TGTGCCAGTAGTATTAGGGGCAGGGGGTTCTCCTACAATGAGCAGTTCTTC.

This chain connects TRBV27 to TRBJ2-7; D unresolved. Per the germline V gene, CDR1 is MNHEY and CDR2 is SMNVEV (reference sequence). V lost 8 bases, J lost 7 bases, and 15 bases lay in between. The CDR3 is 12 amino acids. This CDR3 is CASRLLTGEQYF. CDR3 sequence (DNA): TGTGCCAGCCGGTTACTGACCGGGGAGCAGTACTTC.

The rearrangement joins TRBV18 to TRBJ2-7; 8 bases are shared with TRBD2. The CDR3 runs 15 residues. Unmatched junction bases numbered 9, after V lost 2 bases and J lost 6 bases. Germline V CDR1 and CDR2: KGHSH, LQKENI. The CDR3 sequence is CASSPLASRGGEQYF. CDR3 in DNA: TGTGCCAGCTCACCATTGGCTTCTCGGGGGGGCGAGCAGTACTTC.

For this clone: Distinct nucleotide sequences in the sample also encode this CDR3. The V and J genes are TRBV6-5 and TRBJ1-1, with D tentatively TRBD1 (6 bases). The germline V gene has CDR1 MNHEY and CDR2 SVGAGI. Trimming took off 6 bases at V and 1 base at J, with 9 bases between the two ends. The CDR3 runs 13 residues. The CDR3 protein is CASRQGQNTEAFF. The CDR3 nucleotides read TGTGCCAGCAGACAGGGACAGAACACTGAAGCTTTCTTT.

A word on this clone: Compared with germline, one end of the junction differs, possibly owing to a read error. The V call is TRBV7-7, the J call TRBJ2-5; D is perhaps TRBD2 (6 bases). The germline CDR1 and CDR2 sequences are SSHAT and FNYEAQ (reference sequence). The CDR3 totals 15 residues. This chain's CDR3 is CASSLTVGGAETQYF. CDR3 bases: TGTGCTAGCAGCTTGACGGTTGGCGGGGCCGAGACCCAGTACTTC. The full variable domain, with the rest looked up from reference TRBV7-7 and TRBJ2-5, is GAGVSQSPRYKVTKRGQDVTLRCDPISSHATLYWYQQALGQGPEFLTYFNYEAQPDKSGLPSDRFSAERPEGSISTLTIQRTEQRDSAMYRCASSLTVGGAETQYFGPGTRLLVL.

This chain links TRBV5-1 with TRBJ2-5; the match to TRBD1 covers 9 bases. In germline, CDR1 is SGHRS, CDR2 YFSETQ. This CDR3 region has 14 residues. V lost 5 bases, J lost 5 bases, and 7 bases stayed unmatched. The CDR3 bases are TGCGCCAGCAGTCGCACAGGGGGCTTGGAGACCCAGTACTTC. The encoded protein is CASSRTGGLETQYF.

J is TRBJ2-5 and V is TRBV6-5, with TRBD2 matching over 9 bases. CDR1 is MNHEY and CDR2 is SVGAGI in the germline V gene. Trimming took 4 bases from V and 7 from J; bases not matched to a gene: 4. There are 13 residues in the CDR3. The CDR3 region is CASSFSGGGTQYF. DNA of the CDR3: TGTGCCAGCAGTTTTAGCGGGGGAGGGACCCAGTACTTC.

J is TRBJ2-1 and V is TRBV5-8, with D maybe TRBD2 (6 bases). Per germline, CDR1 SGHTS and CDR2 YDEGEE. Trimming cost V 2 bases and J 4 bases, with 19 bases left between them. The CDR3 consists of 17 residues. For the CDR3, the DNA is TGTGCCAGCAGCTTTGAACTTTACGTCGGGGGATACAATGAGCAGTTCTTC. The encoded protein is CASSFELYVGGYNEQFF. Drawing the rest from reference TRBV5-8 and TRBJ2-1, the complete variable domain is EAGVTQSPTHLIKTRGQQATLRCSPISGHTSVYWYQQALGLGLQFLLWYDEGEERNRGNFPPRFSGRQFPNYSSELNVNALELEDSALYLCASSFELYVGGYNEQFFGPGTRLTVL.

The chain employs TRBV11-2 and TRBJ2-5; possible D gene TRBD2, 5 bases. Germline V gene lookup returns CDR1 SGHAT and CDR2 FQNNGV. V dropped 5 bases and J dropped 7 bases, with 14 bases sitting between them. The CDR3 is made up of 13 amino acids. The CDR3 bases are TGTGCCAGCAGCCAGGACTCGGGAAGGACCCAGTACTTC. Amino acids: CASSQDSGRTQYF. The full variable domain, completed using reference TRBV11-2 and TRBJ2-5, is EAGVAQSPRYKIIEKRQSVAFWCNPISGHATLYWYQQILGQGPKLLIQFQNNGVVDDSQLPKDRFSAERLKGVDSTLKIQPAKLEDSAVYLCASSQDSGRTQYFGPGTRLLVL.

The CDR3 here is CASSQKREPVNEQFF. CDR3 in DNA: TGTGCCAGCAGCCAGAAGCGGGAACCCGTCAATGAGCAGTTCTTC. The chain employs TRBV7-9 and TRBJ2-1; 7 bases agree with TRBD2. Germline V gene sequence: CDR1 SEHNR, CDR2 FQNEAQ (reference sequence). This CDR3 is built from 15 residues. The junction had 10 bases not matched to a gene; V was cut back by 5 bases and J by 6 bases.

J is TRBJ1-2 and V is TRBV10-3; D is uncertain. CDR3 length: 14 residues. Trimming took 2 bases from V and 5 from J, leaving 12 bases between them. Germline V gene lookup returns CDR1 ENHRY and CDR2 SYGVKD. CDR3 sequence: CAISERSDGYGYTF. CDR3 in DNA: TGTGCCATCAGTGAGCGGAGCGATGGGTATGGCTACACCTTC.

The chain uses TRBV5-1 and TRBJ2-1; the D gene is possibly TRBD2 (5 bases). Germline CDR1 is SGHRS and CDR2 is YFSETQ. This CDR3 region has 14 residues. Trimming pared 4 bases from V and 3 bases from J, leaving 11 bases between. The CDR3 DNA is TGCGCCAGCAGCACCTACAGCGGCTACAATGAGCAGTTCTTC. It translates to CASSTYSGYNEQFF.

The CDR3 here is CASNRTGKDYEQYF. Written as DNA, the CDR3 is TGTGCCAGCAACCGGACAGGGAAGGACTACGAGCAGTACTTC. The J gene is TRBJ2-7, the V gene TRBV21-1; the tabulated D call, TRBD1, remains unverified against the DNA. TRBV21-1 is labeled a pseudogene. The CDR3 is 14 residues long.

This chain links TRBV27 with TRBJ1-5, with D uncertain. V lost 3 bases to trimming and J lost 5 bases, with 14 bases between them. This CDR3 is built from 15 residues. Germline lookup yields CDR1 MNHEY and CDR2 SMNVEV (reference sequence). CDR3 bases: TGTGCCAGCAGTTTTTCGGGGAGAATGGATCAGCCCCAGCATTTT. Its translation is CASSFSGRMDQPQHF.

The chain joins TRBV5-1 to TRBJ2-2, with a weak D call TRBD1 (6 bases). Germline V gene data show CDR1 as SGHRS and CDR2 as YFSETQ. The CDR3 has 15 amino acids. The V gene lost 1 base and the J gene lost 4 bases, with 11 bases spanning the gap. The CDR3 reads CASSLLGAGTGELFF. Here the CDR3 DNA reads TGCGCCAGCAGCTTGTTGGGGGCTGGCACCGGGGAGCTGTTTTTT.